The clone carrying this TCR beta chain was seen ten or more times. This entry belongs to a study of T-cell reconstitution after alpha-beta-depleted transplantation in children. Unique molecular identifiers tagged the TCRbeta library. TCRdb analysed the PCR reads with MiXCR anew, one entry per CDR3 protein. The sample includes a few hundred thousand distinct CDR3 sequences, over 20% seen only once; the top ten take 30% to 40%. Germline V CDR1 and CDR2: LGHDT, YNNKEL (reference sequence). This CDR3 has 12 residues. Trimming removed 4 bases at V and 1 base at J, with 5 bases between. This clonotype originated in a boy under two years old with Wiskott-Aldrich syndrome, due to receive a stem cell transplant. The V and J genes are TRBV3-1 and TRBJ2-7; D gene unclear. The sample here was PBMCs, taken before TCRalphabeta/CD19-depleted stem cell transplant. The CDR3 sequence: CASSLRSYEQYF. Here the CDR3 DNA reads TGTGCCAGCAGCCTCCGATCCTACGAGCAGTACTTC.